The 23 T cell receptor beta chains reported below all come from one sample, sequenced in a study of CD8 T cells in ankylosing spondylitis. TCRdb redid the calling of the 5' RACE reads with MiXCR, one entry per CDR3 protein. The sample contains fewer than 150,000 distinct CDR3 sequences, around 6.6% of which appear only once. Sequencing used blood, either unsorted or a sorted T cell fraction (not recorded which). The receptors stem from a female donor with ankylosing spondylitis or in good health (not recorded which).

There are many counts of this clonotype. The V gene is TRBV25-1, the J gene TRBJ1-6, with D perhaps matching TRBD1 (6 bases). The ends were cut back, 3 bases at V and 7 bases at J, with 13 bases in the middle. The CDR3 loop spans 15 amino acids. CDR1 and CDR2 from the germline V gene are MGHDK and SYGVNS. The CDR3: CASSDRGGRNSPLHF. The CDR3 coding sequence is TGTGCCAGCAGTGACAGGGGAGGGAGGAATTCACCCCTCCACTTT.

Many counts were recorded for this clonotype. V gene TRBV24-1 combines with J gene TRBJ2-2; D remains unclear. This CDR3 is 16 amino acids long. Looked up from germline, CDR1 is KGHDR and CDR2 is SFDVKD. With 1 base removed from V and 2 bases from J, the gap between germline ends came to 10 bases. In nucleotides, the CDR3 is TGTGCCACCAGTGATTTCAAGGGATCAAACACCGGGGAGCTGTTTTTT. Encoded protein: CATSDFKGSNTGELFF.

Ten or more counts support this clonotype. V gene TRBV6-1 combines with J gene TRBJ2-2; 7 bases are a match to TRBD1. The V and J ends lost 5 bases and 3 bases, in that order; junction bases with no gene match: 3. This CDR3 comprises 14 residues. Per germline, CDR1 MNHNS and CDR2 SASEGT. The CDR3 DNA reads TGTGCCAGCAGTCCCGGGACAGACACCGGGGAGCTGTTTTTT. It encodes CASSPGTDTGELFF.

This clonotype showed up many times. This chain joins TRBV12-3 or TRBV12-4 and TRBJ2-2, with D perhaps TRBD1 or TRBD2 (7 bases each). V was shortened by 5 bases and J by 4 bases, with 14 bases between the two germline ends. CDR3 size: 15 residues. The DNA of the CDR3 is TGTGCCAGCAGTGAACAGGGGAGGGTCACCGGGGAGCTGTTTTTT. It translates to CASSEQGRVTGELFF.

This clonotype occurred many times. V is TRBV6-2 or TRBV6-3 and J is TRBJ2-1; perhaps TRBD1 as D (6 bases). Trimming took off 8 bases at V and 1 base at J, with 18 bases between the two ends. Germline lookup yields CDR1 MNHEY and CDR2 SVGEGT. The CDR3 has 16 amino acids. The CDR3 region has the DNA TGTGCCAGCCGTTCCTCCGGACAGACTTCCTACAATGAGCAGTTCTTC. Encoded protein: CASRSSGQTSYNEQFF.

The rearrangement joins TRBV18 to TRBJ2-5; D is perhaps TRBD2 (5 bases). The V end lost 1 base, the J end lost 4 bases, and 10 bases lay between the germline ends. Germline-derived CDR1 and CDR2 are KGHSH and LQKENI. The CDR3 covers 14 residues. Here the CDR3 reads CASSPQGERETQYF. The CDR3 DNA reads as TGTGCCAGCTCACCACAGGGAGAAAGAGAGACCCAGTACTTC.

This clonotype was observed many times. CDR3 loop: CASRAGSNYGYTF. The CDR3 DNA reads as TGTGCCAGCAGGGCAGGCTCTAACTATGGCTACACCTTC. The chain has TRBV28 and TRBJ1-2, with D uncertain. The CDR3 has 13 residues. Germline V gives CDR1 MDHEN, CDR2 SYDVKM. With 6 bases removed from V and 0 bases from J, the gap between germline ends came to 8 bases.

This clonotype was picked up many times. The CDR3 bases are TGCGCCAGCAGCGTTCCACTAGCGGGGGGAGCCGGGGAGCTGTTTTTT. This gives the protein CASSVPLAGGAGELFF. The chain links TRBV5-1 to TRBJ2-2; 12 bases are shared with TRBD2. The germline gives CDR1 SGHRS, CDR2 YFSETQ. V shed 4 bases, J shed 6 bases, and the junction held 7 bases outside the gene matches. The CDR3 spans 16 residues.

This clonotype was recorded at least ten times. The V call is TRBV14, the J call TRBJ2-3; 7 positions match TRBD2. From germline, CDR1 is SGHDN and CDR2 FVKESK. The CDR3 spans 16 residues. V dropped 4 bases and J dropped 1; count of bases not matched to a gene: 8. As DNA, the CDR3 is TGTGCCAGCAGCCCCCGAGGAGCGGGGCGCACAGATACGCAGTATTTT. Residues: CASSPRGAGRTDTQYF.

In its sample, this clonotype was seen many times. V gene TRBV7-6 combines with J gene TRBJ2-7; D is perhaps TRBD1 or TRBD2 (6 bases each). Germline V gives CDR1 SGHVS, CDR2 FNYEAQ. The CDR3 has 15 residues. The germline V and J ends were trimmed by 5 bases and 5 bases, with 19 bases remaining between them. This chain's CDR3 is CASSLKLGGGHEQYF. In DNA, the CDR3 is TGTGCCAGCAGCCTGAAACTGGGGGGCGGCCACGAGCAGTACTTC.

This clonotype occurred many times. This chain links TRBV27 with TRBJ2-3; D call uncertain. The CDR3 length is 17 residues. In germline, CDR1 is MNHEY, CDR2 SMNVEV (reference sequence). V was clipped by 5 bases and J by 2 bases, with 20 bases between them. The CDR3, as DNA: TGTGCCAGCAGTCCCACTATACAGTGGGTAGACACAGATACGCAGTATTTT. Translating gives CASSPTIQWVDTDTQYF.

This clonotype was detected ten times or more. The rearrangement uses TRBV6-6 and TRBJ1-4; no clear D. Trimming pared 8 bases from V and 12 bases from J, leaving 10 bases between. Germline V lookup: CDR1 MNHNY, CDR2 SVGAGI (reference sequence). The CDR3 runs 10 residues. The CDR3 sequence is CASRGVQLFF. For the CDR3, the DNA is TGTGCCAGCCGGGGAGTTCAACTGTTTTTT.

A few counts support this clonotype. The chain joins TRBV4-1 to TRBJ1-2; the match to TRBD1 covers 7 bases. The CDR3 is 17 residues long. Germline V CDR1 and CDR2: MGHRA, YSYEKL. After removal of 1 base from V and 4 bases from J, the junction contained 12 bases not matched to a gene. The DNA for the CDR3 is TGCGCCAGCAGCCAAGGGCCGGGACAGACTGGAGGCTATGGCTACACCTTC. Translating it yields CASSQGPGQTGGYGYTF.

In this sample, this clonotype turned up many times. This rearrangement joins TRBV5-1 to TRBJ1-1; weak D call: TRBD1 (5 bases). Trimming stripped 4 bases from V and 4 bases from J, with 17 bases between. CDR3 length equals 15 residues. Germline lookup yields CDR1 SGHRS and CDR2 YFSETQ. Here the CDR3 DNA reads TGCGCCAGCAGCCGAGAAGGGGCCGGGGGCACTGAAGCTTTCTTT. This sequence encodes CASSREGAGGTEAFF.

Of note for this clonotype: A clone one base away is much larger, so this may be a read error. This chain joins TRBV5-1 and TRBJ1-1; the D is unclear. The CDR3 is 14 residues long. From germline, CDR1 is SGHRS and CDR2 YFSETQ. CDR3: CASSLDAANNEAFF. The CDR3 DNA is TGCGCCAGCAGCTTGGATGCGGCGAACAATGAAGCTTTCTTT.

This clonotype has at least ten counts. The chain has TRBV5-1 and TRBJ2-7; tentative D call: TRBD1 (5 bases). The CDR3 totals 13 residues. V was pared by 0 bases and J by 3 bases, with 7 bases between. CDR1 is SGHRS, CDR2 YFSETQ, per germline. The DNA for the CDR3 is TGCGCCAGCAGCTTGGCAGGGCGCTACGAGCAGTACTTC. Protein sequence: CASSLAGRYEQYF.

This clonotype was recorded at least ten times. The V call is TRBV7-2, the J call TRBJ2-4, with TRBD1 matching over 7 bases. V lost 4 bases to trimming and J lost 1 base; unmatched junction nucleotides: 7. CDR3 length: 16 amino acids. Germline-derived CDR1 and CDR2 are SGHTA and FQGNSA. CDR3 sequence: CASSSQGLLAKNIQYF. Written as DNA, the CDR3 is TGTGCCAGCAGCTCACAGGGGCTGTTGGCCAAAAACATTCAGTACTTC.

This clonotype was counted many times. This sequence joins TRBV12-3 or TRBV12-4 and TRBJ1-4, with TRBD1 matching 7 bases. This CDR3 is 14 amino acids long. Trimming cost V 3 bases and J 8 bases; bases outside gene matches: 6. CDR3 loop: CASSFRDRREKLFF. The DNA for the CDR3 is TGTGCCAGCAGTTTCCGGGACAGAAGGGAAAAACTGTTTTTT.

The sample holds many counts of this clonotype. The rearrangement joins TRBV4-2 to TRBJ2-2; the D gene is possibly TRBD1 (5 bases). Trimming took off 2 bases at V and 5 bases at J, with 9 bases between the two ends. Germline V gene data show CDR1 as LGHNA and CDR2 as YNFKEQ. This CDR3 contains 14 residues. CDR3 in amino acids: CASSQNKGTGELFF. The CDR3 coding sequence is TGTGCCAGCAGCCAAAACAAGGGGACCGGGGAGCTGTTTTTT.

This clonotype has a count of ten or more. The rearrangement links TRBV7-9 to TRBJ2-3; 8 bases map to TRBD2. The V and J ends lost 5 bases and 6 bases, in that order; junction bases with no gene match: 10. This CDR3 contains 15 residues. Germline CDR1 and CDR2: SEHNR and FQNEAQ (reference sequence). Here the CDR3 DNA reads TGTGCCAGCAGCCACCCACAGCGGGGGTTGGATACGCAGTATTTT. It translates to CASSHPQRGLDTQYF.

The table lists this clonotype with many counts. This sequence joins TRBV7-8 and TRBJ1-2; 8 bases match TRBD1. Germline CDR1 reads SGHVS; CDR2 reads FQNEAQ. V lost 5 bases and J lost 7; bases outside the gene matches: 6. There are 13 residues in the CDR3. This chain's CDR3 is CASSGRTGSGYTF. In DNA form, the CDR3 reads TGTGCCAGCAGCGGACGGACAGGGTCTGGCTACACCTTC.

This clonotype was counted many times. The genes are TRBV12-3 or TRBV12-4 and TRBJ1-3; D ambiguous. Trimming cost V 6 bases and J 4 bases, with 10 bases left between them. The CDR3 runs 13 residues. CDR3 residues: CASSTDEGNTIYF. In nucleotides, the CDR3 is TGTGCCAGCAGCACGGACGAGGGAAACACCATATATTTT.

The chain links TRBV12-3 or TRBV12-4 to TRBJ1-4, with D possibly being TRBD1 (5 bases). V was cut by 8 bases and J by 7 bases, with 20 bases left in between. The CDR3 runs to 15 residues. The CDR3 protein is CASSLWGSSSEKLFF. CDR3 in DNA: TGTGCCAGCTCCCTTTGGGGCAGCTCCAGTGAAAAACTGTTTTTT.